Following are 27 T cell receptor beta chains from one sample sequenced in a study of blood T cell repertoires in COVID-19 (dated by TCRdb to 2020 to 2021). The protocol used for the library was the immunoSEQ multiplex PCR assay. TCRdb limited this immuneACCESS table to in-frame rearrangements with V and J called. A share of clones is missing; checked studies link under half to unresolved V genes, and the rest is unexplained. This sample gives 290,000 or so clones in total; roughly 90% of them show up just once. The ten top clones hold roughly 1.1% of the sample. The sample taken for sequencing was PBMCs or T cells enriched from blood (not recorded which). The origin of the receptors is a woman aged 30 to 39 who had recovered from COVID-19.

The chain combines TRBV29-1 with TRBJ2-7, with 7 bases lining up with TRBD2. The V and J ends lost 4 bases and 7 bases, in that order; junction bases with no gene match: 10. This CDR3 is built from 13 residues. Germline V gene sequence: CDR1 SQVTM, CDR2 ANQGSEA. The CDR3 DNA follows: TGCAGCGTTGCCCGGGAGGTGCTGGGAGAGCAGTACTTC. Protein sequence: CSVAREVLGEQYF.

The chain employs TRBV11-2 and TRBJ2-7; TRBD1 aligns across 9 bases. The junction had 4 bases not matched to a gene; V was cut back by 4 bases and J by 3 bases. Germline V gives CDR1 SGHAT, CDR2 FQNNGV. This CDR3 region has 14 residues. Here the CDR3 reads CASSSRTGVYEQYF. The CDR3 DNA reads as TGTGCCAGCAGCTCTCGGACAGGGGTCTACGAGCAGTACTTC.

This chain connects TRBV28 to TRBJ2-5; 7 bases align to TRBD2. Per the germline V gene, CDR1 is MDHEN and CDR2 is SYDVKM. There are 16 residues in the CDR3. V trimming: 3 bases; J trimming: 5 bases; junction bases outside the gene matches: 12. The CDR3 loop reads CASSFLGGRAGETQYF. In DNA, the CDR3 is TGTGCCAGCAGTTTTCTTGGTGGGAGGGCCGGGGAGACCCAGTACTTC.

V gene TRBV27 combines with J gene TRBJ2-2; TRBD2 aligns across 12 bases. The CDR3 loop spans 18 amino acids. Germline CDR1 and CDR2: MNHEY and SMNVEV (reference sequence). Losses at the gene ends were 5 bases for V and 5 bases for J; bases not matched to a gene: 12. CDR3 sequence: CASSAIRLAGVETGELFF. CDR3 in DNA: TGTGCCAGCAGTGCCATACGACTAGCGGGAGTAGAAACCGGGGAGCTGTTTTTT.

This clone was seen only once. V is TRBV7-9 and J is TRBJ2-5; 10 positions match TRBD2. Unmatched junction bases numbered 8, after V lost 5 bases and J lost 2 bases. Germline-derived CDR1 and CDR2 are SEHNR and FQNEAQ (reference sequence). CDR3 length equals 16 residues. CDR3 region: CASSPPAGGLQETQYF. Written as DNA, the CDR3 is TGTGCCAGCAGCCCCCCAGCGGGAGGGCTTCAAGAGACCCAGTACTTC.

This chain connects TRBV9 to TRBJ1-4; D not certain. Trimming stripped 0 bases from V and 8 bases from J, with 14 bases between. The germline V gene has CDR1 SGDLS and CDR2 YYNGEE. The CDR3 length is 15 residues. CDR3 in amino acids: CASSVEGSVSEKLFF. The CDR3 DNA reads TGTGCCAGCAGCGTAGAAGGGAGCGTCTCGGAAAAACTGTTTTTT.

This chain joins TRBV5-1 and TRBJ1-4, with no clear D. Germline-derived CDR1 and CDR2 are SGHRS and YFSETQ. CDR3 length equals 13 residues. Trimming shortened V by 2 bases and J by 4 bases, and 6 bases separated the two germline ends. Written as DNA, the CDR3 is TGCGCCAGCAGCTTACGGGATAATGAAAAACTGTTTTTT. Translated, it gives CASSLRDNEKLFF. The full variable domain, rest sourced from reference TRBV5-1 and TRBJ1-4, is KAGVTQTPRYLIKTRGQQVTLSCSPISGHRSVSWYQQTPGQGLQFLFEYFSETQRNKGNFPGRFSGRQFSNSRSEMNVSTLELGDSALYLCASSLRDNEKLFFGSGTQLSVL.

The gene calls are TRBV6-4 and TRBJ2-1; 14 bases line up with TRBD2. J gave up 4 bases and V 6 bases, and 5 bases lay outside the gene matches. Germline V lookup: CDR1 MRHNA, CDR2 SNTAGT. This CDR3 is 16 amino acids long. Written as DNA, the CDR3 is TGTGCCAGCAGCGGGACTAGCGGGAGAGGGTACAATGAGCAGTTCTTC. Translating it yields CASSGTSGRGYNEQFF.

This chain connects TRBV2 to TRBJ2-3; TRBD2 matches at 11 bases. The CDR3 is 17 amino acids. Trimming cost V 1 base and J 4 bases; bases outside gene matches: 7. Germline lookup yields CDR1 SNHLY and CDR2 FYNNEI. CDR3 coding DNA: TGTGCCAGCAGTGAAGTGGTACTAGCGGGAGATTCAGATACGCAGTATTTT. It specifies CASSEVVLAGDSDTQYF.

This clone was observed once. The rearrangement uses TRBV28 and TRBJ2-5; possibly TRBD1 for D (5 bases). The germline V gene has CDR1 MDHEN and CDR2 SYDVKM. With 6 bases removed from V and 1 base from J, the gap between germline ends came to 15 bases. CDR3 length: 15 amino acids. The DNA of the CDR3 is TGTGCCAGCAGCACACCCGACAGCACCCAAGAGACCCAGTACTTC. It is translated as CASSTPDSTQETQYF.

CDR3 DNA: TGTGCCATCAGACGTGGAGCGGGGCCGTCTCTTGGCAATGAGCAGTTCTTC. This translates into CAIRRGAGPSLGNEQFF. The chain recombines TRBV10-3 with TRBJ2-1, with TRBD2 matching over 7 bases. The CDR3 covers 17 residues. Trimming at V came to 6 bases and at J to 6 bases, leaving 17 bases not matched to a gene. In germline, CDR1 is ENHRY, CDR2 SYGVKD.

The V and J genes are TRBV19 and TRBJ2-1, with D possibly being TRBD2 (6 bases). The germline V gene has CDR1 LNHDA and CDR2 SQIVND (reference sequence). The CDR3 runs 14 residues. Deletions cut 8 bases from V and 6 bases from J, with 17 bases between. The CDR3 region is CASRNGGAANEQFF. CDR3 sequence (DNA): TGTGCCAGTCGAAATGGCGGGGCAGCCAATGAGCAGTTCTTC.

This clone was seen only once. This chain links TRBV28 with TRBJ2-3; 12 bases align to TRBD2. Germline V gene data show CDR1 as MDHEN and CDR2 as SYDVKM. The CDR3 has 15 residues. Trimming removed 6 bases from V and 4 bases from J; junction bases left unmatched: 5. CDR3 nucleotide sequence: TGTGCCAGCAGGCTAGCGGGAGGGGGGGCAGATACGCAGTATTTT. Translating it yields CASRLAGGGADTQYF.

The V gene is TRBV14, the J gene TRBJ1-3; D unresolved. The V and J ends lost 0 bases and 3 bases respectively, with 9 bases between them. This CDR3 is 15 amino acids long. The germline V gene encodes CDR1 SGHDN and CDR2 FVKESK. The CDR3 protein is CASSQETGFGNTIYF. The CDR3 DNA sequence: TGTGCCAGCAGCCAAGAAACCGGGTTTGGAAACACCATATATTTT.

This rearrangement joins TRBV9 to TRBJ2-7; 13 bases align to TRBD2. V shed 0 bases, J shed 4 bases, and the junction held 16 bases outside the gene matches. Germline-derived CDR1 and CDR2 are SGDLS and YYNGEE. The CDR3 has 20 residues. CDR3 in DNA: TGTGCCAGCAGCGTAGAGCTGACTAGCGGGAGGTGGGAAGTAATGTACGAGCAGTACTTC. It specifies CASSVELTSGRWEVMYEQYF.

V and J are TRBV27 and TRBJ2-7; 8 bases match TRBD1. The CDR3 contains 14 residues. Germline CDR1 and CDR2: MNHEY and SMNVEV (reference sequence). V was clipped by 3 bases and J by 5 bases; unmatched bases: 6. CDR3 DNA: TGTGCCAGCAGTTTCATACAGGGGGTCGACGAGCAGTACTTC. This translates into CASSFIQGVDEQYF.

This clone was seen once. The genes are TRBV6-2 or TRBV6-3 and TRBJ2-3, with 13 positions matching TRBD2. After removal of 6 bases from V and 6 bases from J, the junction contained 6 bases not matched to a gene. Germline CDR1 MNHEY, CDR2 SVGEGT. The CDR3 covers 15 residues. CDR3 DNA: TGTGCCAGCAGCTGGACTAGCGGGAGTCGGGATACGCAGTATTTT. Protein product: CASSWTSGSRDTQYF.

This rearrangement joins TRBV10-3 to TRBJ2-3, with a tentative D call TRBD1 (5 bases). CDR1 is ENHRY, CDR2 SYGVKD, per germline. Trimming left V 7 bases short and J 6 bases short, with 17 bases between. The CDR3 runs 14 residues. The CDR3 spells CAITDNIVSDTQYF. CDR3 DNA sequence: TGTGCCATCACGGACAATATAGTGTCGGATACGCAGTATTTT.

This chain's CDR3 is CASSLSQGAAPLHF. The DNA of the CDR3 is TGTGCCAGCAGTTTATCCCAGGGGGCAGCCCCCCTCCACTTT. This sequence joins TRBV28 and TRBJ1-6, with 8 bases fitting TRBD1. Germline trimming cut 1 base from V and 13 bases from J; bases unmatched to any gene: 6. The CDR3 is 14 residues long. The germline V gene encodes CDR1 MDHEN and CDR2 SYDVKM.

V is TRBV6-5 and J is TRBJ2-7; 9 bases fit TRBD2. CDR1 and CDR2 from the germline V gene are MNHEY and SVGAGI. V lost 2 bases, J lost 2 bases, and 7 bases stayed unmatched. The CDR3 totals 16 residues. The chain's CDR3 is CASSYVTSGPTYEQYF. The CDR3 DNA sequence: TGTGCCAGCAGTTACGTAACTAGCGGGCCCACCTACGAGCAGTACTTC.

CDR3 sequence reads: CASSTFQGGSYGYTF. CDR3 DNA sequence: TGTGCCAGTAGTACATTTCAGGGCGGTAGCTATGGCTACACCTTC. J is TRBJ1-2 and V is TRBV19, with a weak D call TRBD1 (5 bases). Germline loops: CDR1 LNHDA, CDR2 SQIVND (reference sequence). Trimming shortened V by 4 bases and J by 4 bases, and 16 bases separated the two germline ends. The CDR3 covers 15 residues.

This clone has just a few counts. V is TRBV7-6 and J is TRBJ2-1, with D tentatively TRBD2 (6 bases). CDR3 length: 14 amino acids. CDR1 is SGHVS, CDR2 FNYEAQ, per germline. The V end was cut by 5 bases, the J end by 8 bases, with 16 bases between. The CDR3 nucleotides are TGTGCCAGCAGCCGGGACTCCTTTTCCCATGAGCAGTTCTTC. This encodes CASSRDSFSHEQFF.

This chain joins TRBV19 and TRBJ2-1; D is unresolved. From germline, CDR1 is LNHDA and CDR2 SQIVND (reference sequence). Trimming pared 6 bases from V and 0 bases from J, leaving 18 bases between. The CDR3 is made up of 17 amino acids. CDR3 in amino acids: CASSPSRLSYSYNEQFF. For the CDR3, the DNA is TGTGCCAGTAGCCCGAGTCGCTTATCTTACTCCTACAATGAGCAGTTCTTC.

In this sample, this clone turned up once. The sample has other DNA sequences that encode this CDR3 too. The rearrangement uses TRBV3-1 (or the pseudogene TRBV3-2) and TRBJ1-1; 8 nucleotides line up with TRBD1. CDR1 is LGHDT and CDR2 is YNNKEL in the germline V gene (reference sequence). The J segment lost 4 bases and the V segment lost 6 bases, leaving 7 bases of the junction unmatched. The CDR3 is 14 amino acids. The CDR3 bases are TGTGCCAGCAGTCATAGACAGGGGACCACTGAAGCTTTCTTT. It translates to CASSHRQGTTEAFF.

The chain combines TRBV7-9 with TRBJ1-6; D gene uncertain. The ends were cut back, 7 bases at V and 5 bases at J, with 12 bases in the middle. The CDR3 covers 14 residues. Per the germline V gene, CDR1 is SEHNR and CDR2 is FQNEAQ (reference sequence). CDR3 sequence: CASTRGGDNSPLHF. The CDR3, as DNA: TGTGCCAGCACTCGAGGAGGAGATAATTCACCCCTCCACTTT.

This chain links TRBV19 with TRBJ2-2, with D unresolved. V lost 6 bases and J lost 5, with 25 bases in between. The CDR3 is made up of 18 amino acids. CDR1 LNHDA and CDR2 SQIVND come from the germline V gene (reference sequence). CDR3 sequence reads: CASSPAPSGSRRTGELFF. The DNA for the CDR3 is TGTGCCAGTAGCCCGGCCCCCTCCGGCTCGAGGCGGACCGGGGAGCTGTTTTTT.

CDR3 sequence reads: CASSQGRVVGEQFF. As DNA, the CDR3 is TGTGCCAGCAGCCAAGGGCGGGTGGTGGGTGAGCAGTTCTTC. V usage is TRBV3-1 (or the pseudogene TRBV3-2) and J usage is TRBJ2-1, with D possibly TRBD2 on 5 matching bases. There are 14 residues in the CDR3. The germline V gene has CDR1 LGHDT and CDR2 YNNKEL (reference sequence). V was cut by 1 base and J by 9 bases, with 13 bases left in between.